Below are 22 T cell receptor beta chains sequenced from a single sample in a study of vaccination effects on CD4 cells after COVID-19. TCRdb's table, derived via immunoSEQ multiplex PCR, lists solely in-frame clones and lacks some. This table holds over 50,000 clones, less than 80% found once. These receptors have no known antigen. Using viral peptide pools, the ViraFEST assay grew out antigen-specific CD4+ T cells prior to sequencing. Cells that had been cultured for ten to eleven days were the source of isolated CD4+ T cells. The participants, recipients of two vaccine doses, got either BNT162b2 or mRNA-1273. The source was CD4+ T cells from PBMCs cultured with HCoV-229E spike peptides, collected after COVID-19 vaccination. The receptors originated from a human donor who received a COVID-19 vaccine.

J is TRBJ2-3 and V is TRBV5-1; 8 bases align to TRBD1. With 7 bases clipped from V and 3 bases from J, the junction kept 7 bases outside the gene matches. This CDR3 has 14 residues. Germline V CDR1 and CDR2: SGHRS, YFSETQ. The CDR3 region has the DNA TGCGCCAGCCAAGACAGGGGTAAAACAGATACGCAGTATTTT. Amino acid sequence: CASQDRGKTDTQYF.

J is TRBJ1-4 and V is TRBV19, with D unclear. Germline values: CDR1 LNHDA, CDR2 SQIVND (reference sequence). The germline V and J ends were trimmed by 3 bases and 0 bases, with 8 bases remaining between them. This CDR3 is built from 15 residues. CDR3 protein: CASSMSSATNEKLFF. The CDR3 bases are TGTGCCAGTAGTATGTCTTCTGCAACTAATGAAAAACTGTTTTTT. Complete variable domain (other parts from reference TRBV19 and TRBJ1-4): DGGITQSPKYLFRKEGQNVTLSCEQNLNHDAMYWYRQDPGQGLRLIYYSQIVNDFQKGDIAEGYSVSREKKESFPLTVTSAQKNPTAFYLCASSMSSATNEKLFFGSGTQLSVL.

In its sample, this clone was seen a few times. V is TRBV4-3 and J is TRBJ1-1; D not certain. With 4 bases removed from V and 4 bases from J, the gap between germline ends came to 19 bases. Germline V gene lookup returns CDR1 LGHNA and CDR2 YSLEER. The CDR3 extends over 16 amino acids. The CDR3 DNA reads as TGCGCCAGCAGCCCGTTGATCAGGTTAGGAGGCACTGAAGCTTTCTTT. Encoded protein: CASSPLIRLGGTEAFF.

This chain connects TRBV19 to TRBJ2-3; 7 nucleotides line up with TRBD2. From germline, CDR1 is LNHDA and CDR2 SQIVND (reference sequence). V gave up 9 bases and J gave up 2 bases; unmatched junction bases: 2. CDR3 length: 12 residues. The CDR3 DNA is TGTGCCAGCCGGGGGGACACAGATACGCAGTATTTT. This codes for CASRGDTDTQYF.

This rearrangement joins TRBV6-6 to TRBJ1-5; 10 nucleotides agree with TRBD1. Germline V gene sequence: CDR1 MNHNY, CDR2 SVGAGI (reference sequence). The CDR3 is made up of 16 amino acids. V was pared by 5 bases and J by 6 bases, with 10 bases of the junction left unmatched. The CDR3 DNA sequence: TGTGCCAGCAGTCCGCCGGACAGGGGGATGACTCAGCCCCAGCATTTT. Encoded protein: CASSPPDRGMTQPQHF.

The rearrangement uses TRBV11-2 and TRBJ2-5; 7 bases fit TRBD1. The CDR3 is 13 residues long. V was clipped by 3 bases and J by 3 bases; unmatched bases: 1. CDR1 is SGHAT and CDR2 is FQNNGV in the germline V gene. The CDR3 region has the DNA TGTGCCAGCAGCTTGGACAGGAAAGAGACCCAGTACTTC. Translation gives CASSLDRKETQYF.

The gene calls are TRBV28 and TRBJ1-2; the match to TRBD1 covers 11 bases. The CDR3 spans 15 residues. The germline V gene has CDR1 MDHEN and CDR2 SYDVKM. V lost 4 bases and J lost 6; bases outside the gene matches: 7. The CDR3 coding sequence is TGTGCCAGCAGTTCCCTCGGACAGGGGGCGCATGGCTACACCTTC. As protein: CASSSLGQGAHGYTF.

This clone has just a few counts. The V and J genes are TRBV6-5 and TRBJ1-2, with D possibly being TRBD1 (5 bases). The CDR3 extends over 14 amino acids. V gave up 6 bases and J gave up 10 bases, with 21 bases separating them. The germline V gene encodes CDR1 MNHEY and CDR2 SVGAGI. The CDR3 DNA reads TGTGCCAGCAGCCGGACCGGGACTGCCTCCAACTACACCTTC. Encoded protein: CASSRTGTASNYTF.

The chain uses TRBV6-6 and TRBJ1-5, with D hard to call. The CDR3 is 16 amino acids. V was trimmed by 0 bases and J by 5 bases, leaving 14 bases between them. CDR1 is MNHNY and CDR2 is SVGAGI in the germline V gene (reference sequence). CDR3 region: CASSYSKVTADQPQHF. Written as DNA, the CDR3 is TGTGCCAGCAGTTACTCGAAGGTAACAGCCGATCAGCCCCAGCATTTT.

CDR3 nucleotides: TGCAGCGTTCGACAGGGGGCGGCCAAAAACATTCAGTACTTC. As protein: CSVRQGAAKNIQYF. V usage is TRBV29-1 and J usage is TRBJ2-4; 10 bases map to TRBD1. The V segment lost 5 bases and the J segment 1 base; nucleotides outside the gene matches: 2. Germline V gene data show CDR1 as SQVTM and CDR2 as ANQGSEA. The length of the CDR3 is 14 residues.

Only a few counts were recorded for this clone. V gene TRBV28 combines with J gene TRBJ1-2, with D possibly matching TRBD1 (5 bases). V lost 3 bases and J lost 8, with 13 bases in between. This CDR3 has 13 residues. Per germline, CDR1 MDHEN and CDR2 SYDVKM. CDR3 sequence: CASSFQGSSGYTF. The CDR3 DNA is TGTGCCAGCAGTTTTCAGGGAAGCAGCGGCTACACCTTC.

This clone was observed a handful of times. The rearrangement links TRBV4-3 to TRBJ1-1, with D hard to call. The germline CDR1 and CDR2 sequences are LGHNA and YSLEER. This CDR3 has 15 amino acids. V dropped 0 bases and J dropped 1 base, with 9 bases sitting between them. The CDR3 DNA reads as TGCGCCAGCAGCCAAGATTCGAACGGGAACACTGAAGCTTTCTTT. Translation gives CASSQDSNGNTEAFF.

This clone was counted once. The rearrangement joins TRBV12-5 to TRBJ2-5; TRBD2 matches at 14 bases. Losses at the gene ends were 1 base for V and 1 base for J; bases not matched to a gene: 2. There are 17 residues in the CDR3. Germline V gene data show CDR1 as LGHNT and CDR2 as FRNRAP. In DNA form, the CDR3 reads TGTGCTAGTGGTTTGGGCGGACTAGCGGGGGGCCAAGAGACCCAGTACTTC. Residues: CASGLGGLAGGQETQYF.

V and J are TRBV6-1 and TRBJ1-6; a weak D match, TRBD1 (5 bases). This CDR3 is 15 amino acids long. Germline V CDR1 and CDR2: MNHNS, SASEGT. The germline V and J ends were trimmed by 3 bases and 9 bases, with 15 bases remaining between them. The DNA for the CDR3 is TGTGCCAGCAGTGACCCCGGGGGGAGTGTTTCACCCCTCCACTTT. Protein: CASSDPGGSVSPLHF.

This clone turned up a few times. The CDR3 DNA follows: TGTGCCAGCAGCTTAGTTCGCGCAGGCCTTAACACTGAAGCTTTCTTT. It yields the protein CASSLVRAGLNTEAFF. The chain has TRBV7-2 and TRBJ1-1; D unclear. The CDR3 sequence is 16 residues long. CDR1 is SGHTA and CDR2 is FQGNSA in the germline V gene. V lost 1 base and J 2 bases, leaving 14 bases between the germline ends.

The rearrangement joins TRBV18 to TRBJ2-6; 13 nucleotides align to TRBD2. The germline V gene has CDR1 KGHSH and CDR2 LQKENI. V lost 1 base to trimming and J lost 4 bases; unmatched junction nucleotides: 7. The CDR3 has 19 amino acids. The CDR3 DNA sequence: TGTGCCAGCTCACCACAACTAGCGGGGGGGCAAACCGGGGCCAACGTCCTGACTTTC. As protein: CASSPQLAGGQTGANVLTF.

The chain recombines TRBV6-4 with TRBJ2-3; weak D call: TRBD1 (6 bases). V shed 7 bases and J shed 5 bases, with 16 bases lying between them. Germline V gene data show CDR1 as MRHNA and CDR2 as SNTAGT. This CDR3 has 14 residues. CDR3 amino acids: CASTGQLNGDTQYF. The CDR3 nucleotides are TGTGCCAGCACCGGACAGCTGAACGGAGATACGCAGTATTTT.

V usage is TRBV10-3 and J usage is TRBJ2-1; D unresolved. Germline assignment: CDR1 ENHRY and CDR2 SYGVKD. The V and J ends lost 8 bases and 5 bases respectively, with 13 bases between them. There are 13 residues in the CDR3. In DNA form, the CDR3 reads TGTGCCATCCGGGCCTTAGAAAACAATGAGCAGTTCTTC. Its translation: CAIRALENNEQFF.

This clone was picked up one time. This chain links TRBV10-1 with TRBJ2-2; 7 bases fit TRBD2. CDR3 length: 14 residues. The V segment lost 5 bases and the J segment 6 bases; nucleotides outside the gene matches: 6. Germline V gene sequence: CDR1 WNHNN, CDR2 SYGVQD (reference sequence). CDR3 in amino acids: CASSWQGGSGELFF. CDR3 bases: TGCGCCAGCAGTTGGCAGGGAGGGTCCGGGGAGCTGTTTTTT.

The gene calls are TRBV19 and TRBJ1-3; 7 nucleotides line up with TRBD1. CDR1 is LNHDA and CDR2 is SQIVND in the germline V gene (reference sequence). Losses at the gene ends were 8 bases for V and 4 bases for J; bases not matched to a gene: 8. The CDR3 consists of 14 residues. CDR3: CASLETGKGNTIYF. CDR3 bases: TGTGCCAGTCTCGAGACAGGGAAGGGAAACACCATATATTTT.

CDR3 sequence: CATSRDLLSYEQYV. Written as DNA, the CDR3 is TGTGCCACCAGCAGAGATTTGCTTTCCTACGAGCAGTACGTC. V and J are TRBV15 and TRBJ2-7; no clear D. Germline V gene sequence: CDR1 LNHNV, CDR2 YYDKDF (reference sequence). The V and J ends lost 0 bases and 1 base respectively, with 7 bases between them. The length of the CDR3 is 14 residues.

The chain has TRBV30 and TRBJ1-2; D perhaps matches TRBD1 (5 bases). The V gene lost 1 base and the J gene lost 8 bases, with 14 bases spanning the gap. Germline V gene lookup returns CDR1 GTSNPN and CDR2 SVGIG (reference sequence). The CDR3 totals 13 residues. CDR3 in amino acids: CAWSGVGGSGYTF. The CDR3 DNA reads as TGTGCCTGGAGTGGGGTTGGGGGAAGCGGCTACACCTTC.